This TCR beta chain was found in a study of T cell responses to AZD1222 COVID-19 vaccine. General study points: With dominance at 160-218 and 743-854, vaccine-associated CD4 TCRs spanned spike. At study baseline, merely six AZD1222 recipients were seropositive.

Assay used: immunoSEQ multiplex PCR; TCRdb lists only in-frame clones, some missing. The table records some 130,000 clones, roughly 93% of them present only once. Germline V gives CDR1 SGHAT, CDR2 FQNNGV. V gave up 0 bases and J gave up 2 bases, with 10 bases separating them. The CDR3 contains 16 residues. As for this clone: As yet, its antigen is unknown.

This chain joins TRBV11-2 and TRBJ1-4; possible D gene TRBD1, 6 bases. This sample comprised peripheral blood, obtained 28 days after the second AZD1222 dose. The receptor comes from an adult who received the AZD1222 COVID-19 vaccine. CDR3 nucleotide sequence: TGTGCCAGCAGCTTAGAGGGGGGCTGGACTAATGAAAAACTGTTTTTT. It specifies CASSLEGGWTNEKLFF.